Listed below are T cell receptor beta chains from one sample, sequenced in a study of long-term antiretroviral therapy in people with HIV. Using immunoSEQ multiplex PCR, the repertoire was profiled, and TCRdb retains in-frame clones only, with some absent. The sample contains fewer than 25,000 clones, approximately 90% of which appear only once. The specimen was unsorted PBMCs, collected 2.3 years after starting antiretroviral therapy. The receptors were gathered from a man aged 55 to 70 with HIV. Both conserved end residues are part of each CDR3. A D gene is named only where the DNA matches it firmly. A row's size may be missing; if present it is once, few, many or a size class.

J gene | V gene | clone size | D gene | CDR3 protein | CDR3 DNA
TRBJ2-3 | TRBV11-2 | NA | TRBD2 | CASLRVLAGGYPYTDTQYF | TGTGCCAGCCTGAGAGTACTAGCGGGGGGCTATCCATACACAGATACGCAGTATTTT
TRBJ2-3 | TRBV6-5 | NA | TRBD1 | CASSYTDRGLDTQYF | TGTGCCAGCAGTTACACGGACAGGGGGCTGGATACGCAGTATTTT
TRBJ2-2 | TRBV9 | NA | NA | CASSPNTGELFF | TGTGCCAGCAGCCCAAACACCGGGGAGCTGTTTTTT
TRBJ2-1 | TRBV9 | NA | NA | CASSEDLGLYNEQFF | TGTGCCAGCAGCGAGGACTTAGGACTCTACAATGAGCAGTTCTTC
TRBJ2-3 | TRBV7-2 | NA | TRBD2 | CASSSTSGGAGTDTQYF | TGTGCCAGCAGCTCTACTAGCGGGGGGGCCGGCACAGATACGCAGTATTTT
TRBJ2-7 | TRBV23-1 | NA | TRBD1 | CASSHETGTGGNEQYF | TGCGCCAGCAGTCATGAGACCGGGACAGGGGGTAACGAGCAGTACTTC
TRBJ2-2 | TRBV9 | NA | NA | CASSVDPHGELFF | TGTGCCAGCAGCGTAGATCCACACGGGGAGCTGTTTTTT
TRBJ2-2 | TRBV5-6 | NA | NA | CASSFGRAGELFF | TGTGCCAGCAGCTTCGGGAGAGCCGGGGAGCTGTTTTTT
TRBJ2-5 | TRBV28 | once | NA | CASFDSGPSETQYF | TGTGCCAGCTTTGACAGCGGACCTTCGGAGACCCAGTACTTC
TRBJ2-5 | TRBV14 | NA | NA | CASSQDQGWWETQYF | TGTGCCAGCAGCCAAGATCAGGGCTGGTGGGAGACCCAGTACTTC
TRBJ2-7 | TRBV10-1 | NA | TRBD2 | CASSSPSSGNYEQYF | TGCGCCAGCAGTTCCCCGTCTAGCGGGAACTACGAGCAGTACTTC
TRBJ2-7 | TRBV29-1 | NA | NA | CSVPIGPYEQYF | TGCAGCGTCCCGATTGGACCCTACGAGCAGTACTTC